One sample yielded the 13 T cell receptor beta chains listed below, sequenced in a study of blood T cell repertoires in COVID-19. Assay used: immunoSEQ multiplex PCR; TCRdb lists only in-frame clones, some missing. In the table there are about 110,000 clones, 81% of which are singletons. Sequenced: peripheral blood. These TCRs come from a man aged 80 or over with acute or convalescent COVID-19.

This clone was detected only a few times. The chain uses TRBV7-2 and TRBJ2-1; D is unclear. The germline V gene encodes CDR1 SGHTA and CDR2 FQGNSA. The CDR3 runs to 13 residues. V was trimmed by 3 bases and J by 4 bases, leaving 7 bases between them. CDR3 sequence: CASSFQRYNEQFF. In DNA form, the CDR3 reads TGTGCCAGCAGCTTCCAGCGATACAATGAGCAGTTCTTC.

The chain uses TRBV19 and TRBJ1-2; a possible D gene is TRBD1 (6 bases). V was shortened by 1 base and J by 4 bases, with 7 bases between the two germline ends. Germline-derived CDR1 and CDR2 are LNHDA and SQIVND (reference sequence). CDR3 size: 13 residues. CDR3 amino acids: CASSIGQVYGYTF. CDR3 DNA sequence: TGTGCCAGTAGTATAGGACAGGTCTATGGCTACACCTTC.

The chain couples TRBV15 to TRBJ1-5; no clear D gene. The germline CDR1 and CDR2 sequences are LNHNV and YYDKDF (reference sequence). V dropped 0 bases and J dropped 5 bases, with 5 bases sitting between them. The CDR3 loop spans 13 amino acids. The CDR3: CATSRDPDQPQHF. The DNA for the CDR3 is TGTGCCACCAGCAGAGACCCTGATCAGCCCCAGCATTTT.

On this clone: The sample has other DNA sequences that encode this CDR3 too. The chain has TRBV5-1 and TRBJ2-3; TRBD2 matches 8 bases. The CDR3 has 15 residues. Germline V gives CDR1 SGHRS, CDR2 YFSETQ. The ends lost 2 bases at V and 0 bases at J; junction bases unmatched: 2. CDR3 nucleotides: TGCGCCAGCAGCTTAAAGCGGGGGAGCACAGATACGCAGTATTTT. This gives the protein CASSLKRGSTDTQYF.

The chain has TRBV5-1 and TRBJ2-6; weak D call: TRBD1 (5 bases). CDR1 is SGHRS, CDR2 YFSETQ, per germline. Trimming shortened V by 4 bases and J by 4 bases, and 12 bases separated the two germline ends. The CDR3 consists of 15 residues. The CDR3 DNA reads TGCGCCAGCAGCCAGGGATCTGGAGGGGCCAACGTCCTGACTTTC. Its translation is CASSQGSGGANVLTF.

This clone was counted between two and nine times. The CDR3 DNA is TGTGCCAAACCCCCGGGACACGCTACGTTTAGCAATCAGCCCCAGCATTTT. Translation gives CAKPPGHATFSNQPQHF. The chain couples TRBV14 to TRBJ1-5; tentatively, D is TRBD1 (6 bases). The V gene's germline CDR1 is SGHDN and CDR2 FVKESK. V was cut by 10 bases and J by 0 bases, with 22 bases left in between. The CDR3 consists of 17 residues.

The chain employs TRBV7-2 and TRBJ1-2; possible D gene TRBD1, 5 bases. The CDR3 is 16 residues long. The germline CDR1 and CDR2 sequences are SGHTA and FQGNSA. V dropped 0 bases and J dropped 6 bases, with 17 bases sitting between them. CDR3 protein: CASSLAGKGPRDGYTF. The CDR3 DNA reads TGTGCCAGCAGCTTAGCGGGGAAAGGACCCAGGGATGGCTACACCTTC.

This chain connects TRBV10-2 to TRBJ2-7; perhaps TRBD2 as D (6 bases). With 2 bases removed from V and 4 bases from J, the gap between germline ends came to 6 bases. This CDR3 comprises 12 residues. CDR1 and CDR2 from the germline V gene are WSHSY and SAAADI. CDR3 protein: CASSEGGYEQYF. CDR3 nucleotide sequence: TGCGCCAGCAGTGAGGGAGGGTACGAGCAGTACTTC.

The CDR3 DNA follows: TGTGCCAGCTCGACACGGACAGAGAGCGGCTACACCTTC. Encoded protein: CASSTRTESGYTF. V is TRBV18 and J is TRBJ1-2; TRBD1 might be the D (6 bases). V shed 6 bases and J shed 8 bases, with 16 bases lying between them. Germline V CDR1 and CDR2: KGHSH, LQKENI. CDR3 size: 13 residues.

The chain uses TRBV11-2 and TRBJ2-7; TRBD1 matches 7 bases. This CDR3 has 14 amino acids. V lost 5 bases and J lost 3; bases outside the gene matches: 7. CDR1 is SGHAT and CDR2 is FQNNGV in the germline V gene. The CDR3 region has the DNA TGTGCCAGCAGCCTAACCTCAGGGGGCTACGAGCAGTACTTC. Translating it yields CASSLTSGGYEQYF.

V usage is TRBV3-1 (or the pseudogene TRBV3-2) and J usage is TRBJ2-1; 10 bases fit TRBD1. The CDR3 consists of 16 residues. The ends lost 4 bases at V and 1 base at J; junction bases unmatched: 4. Germline CDR1 reads LGHDT; CDR2 reads YNNKEL (reference sequence). CDR3 loop: CASSLGQGTSYNEQFF. In DNA, the CDR3 is TGTGCCAGCAGCCTGGGACAGGGGACATCCTACAATGAGCAGTTCTTC.

The chain uses TRBV28 and TRBJ1-1; 10 bases fit TRBD1. The trim removed 6 bases at V and 4 bases at J, leaving 5 bases unmatched. The CDR3 is 14 amino acids. Germline V gene data show CDR1 as MDHEN and CDR2 as SYDVKM. DNA for the CDR3: TGTGCCAGCAGACCCGGGACAGGGGCCACTGAAGCTTTCTTT. It yields the protein CASRPGTGATEAFF.

The gene calls are TRBV6-4 and TRBJ2-7, with D possibly TRBD1 on 7 matching bases. Looked up from germline, CDR1 is MRHNA and CDR2 is SNTAGT. This CDR3 is built from 17 residues. V was shortened by 5 bases and J by 0 bases, with 20 bases between the two germline ends. The DNA for the CDR3 is TGTGCCAGCAGTAGTGAGGGGGCGACTAGGAGCTCCTACGAGCAGTACTTC. Translating gives CASSSEGATRSSYEQYF.